The rows below give T cell receptor beta chains drawn from one sample of a study of blood T cell repertoires in COVID-19. Assay: immunoSEQ multiplex PCR; the TCRdb copy retains only in-frame clones and omits some. In the table there are about 130,000 clones, 88% of which are singletons. Sequenced: peripheral blood. The receptors were sampled from a man between 45 and 60 years old with acute or convalescent COVID-19. Both conserved end residues are part of each CDR3. D genes are given only for firm matches. Clone size is given for some rows only: seen once, a few or many times, or a class if the clone is expanded.

clone_size d_call j_call v_call cdr3_aa cdr3_nt
NA TRBD1 TRBJ1-1 TRBV28 CASYKLIGTGNTEAFF TGTGCCAGCTACAAACTAATCGGGACAGGGAACACTGAAGCTTTCTTT
NA TRBD1 TRBJ2-6 TRBV18 CASSPGQGRSGANVLTF TGTGCCAGCTCACCGGGACAGGGGAGGTCTGGGGCCAACGTCCTGACTTTC
NA NA TRBJ1-2 TRBV12-3/TRBV12-4 CASSLQGPYGYTF TGTGCCAGCAGCCTCCAGGGGCCCTATGGCTACACCTTC
NA TRBD1 TRBJ2-7 TRBV18 CASSPTLSLGTGGVEQYF TGTGCCAGCTCACCAACACTATCTCTCGGGACAGGGGGCGTCGAGCAGTACTTC
NA NA TRBJ1-1 TRBV24-1 CATSGGGGRNTEAFF TGTGCCACCAGTGGGGGAGGAGGGCGGAACACTGAAGCTTTCTTT
NA TRBD1 TRBJ1-2 TRBV2 CASRGQDYGYTF TGTGCCAGCAGGGGACAGGACTATGGCTACACCTTC
NA NA TRBJ1-1 TRBV28 CASSLPVTEAFF TGTGCCAGCAGTTTACCAGTCACTGAAGCTTTCTTT
NA NA TRBJ1-3 TRBV10-3 CAISEQAISGNTIYF TGTGCCATCAGTGAACAGGCGATATCTGGAAACACCATATATTTT
NA NA TRBJ1-2 TRBV19 CASSIEGVDYGYTF TGTGCCAGTAGTATAGAAGGGGTTGACTATGGCTACACCTTC
NA TRBD2 TRBJ2-2 TRBV5-1 CASSPPGLAGVGTGELFF TGCGCCAGCAGCCCTCCGGGACTAGCGGGAGTCGGCACCGGGGAGCTGTTTTTT
NA TRBD2 TRBJ2-3 TRBV24-1 CATSDPNRRGSTDTQYF TGTGCCACCAGTGACCCTAACCGGCGGGGGAGCACAGATACGCAGTATTTT
NA NA TRBJ2-7 TRBV5-1 CASSSGQNSYEQYF TGCGCCAGCAGCTCCGGACAGAACTCCTACGAGCAGTACTTC
NA TRBD1 TRBJ1-1 TRBV6-5 CASGRQGNTEAFF TGTGCCAGCGGGAGACAGGGTAACACTGAAGCTTTCTTT
NA NA TRBJ1-5 TRBV19 CASSIERGQPQHF TGTGCCAGTAGTATAGAAAGGGGCCAGCCCCAGCATTTT
NA NA TRBJ2-5 TRBV11-3 CASSLGRGETQYF TGTGCCAGCAGCTTAGGCCGGGGAGAGACCCAGTACTTC
NA NA TRBJ1-2 TRBV6-6 CASSPGYGYTF TGTGCCAGCAGCCCAGGGTATGGCTACACCTTC
few NA TRBJ1-2 TRBV6-1 CASSERIGVAGYGYTF TGTGCCAGCAGTGAAAGAATAGGAGTGGCTGGCTATGGCTACACCTTC
NA NA TRBJ1-6 TRBV4-1 CASSQVGRANSPLHF TGCGCCAGCAGCCAAGTTGGCAGGGCGAATTCACCCCTCCACTTT
NA TRBD1 TRBJ1-2 TRBV29-1 CSVERGQGYGYTF TGCAGCGTTGAAAGGGGGCAGGGCTATGGCTACACCTTC
NA NA TRBJ1-5 TRBV28 CASRPGKNGQPQHF TGTGCCAGCAGACCAGGGAAGAACGGTCAGCCCCAGCATTTT
NA TRBD1 TRBJ2-7 TRBV7-2 CASSPTRDSYYEQYF TGTGCCAGCAGCCCAACCCGGGACAGCTACTACGAGCAGTACTTC
NA NA TRBJ1-1 TRBV3-1/TRBV3-2 CASSRGARSEAFF TGTGCCAGCAGCCGTGGGGCTCGGTCTGAAGCTTTCTTT
NA TRBD1 TRBJ2-3 TRBV11-2 CASSDGQGSTDTQYF TGTGCCAGCAGCGACGGACAGGGATCGACAGATACGCAGTATTTT
NA TRBD2 TRBJ2-2 TRBV5-1 CASSSTPSSGPGELFF TGCGCCAGCAGCTCAACACCCTCTAGCGGACCCGGGGAGCTGTTTTTT
NA NA TRBJ2-7 TRBV5-1 CATSPAGIYEQYF TGCGCCACCTCCCCGGCAGGGATCTACGAGCAGTACTTC